The 3 T cell receptor beta chains below were found in one sample sequenced in a study of Graves' ophthalmopathy and Graves' hyperthyroidism. RNA served as the template for amplifying TCR beta CDR3 regions. The authors performed first-round RT-PCR with HTBI primers and then a second-round multiplex PCR. TCRdb reprocessed the multiplex PCR reads via MiXCR and lists one record per CDR3 protein. The profile shows some 750,000 distinct CDR3 sequences, 35% to 50% of them singletons. The sample was peripheral blood. The receptor set was obtained from an adult man with Graves' ophthalmopathy.

This clonotype was recorded only once. This chain links TRBV2 with TRBJ2-7, with D possibly matching TRBD1 (5 bases). The V and J ends lost 6 bases and 0 bases respectively, with 18 bases between them. This CDR3 is 16 amino acids long. Germline CDR1 is SNHLY and CDR2 is FYNNEI. The CDR3 loop is CASSQDRTISSYEQYF. CDR3 sequence (DNA): TGTGCCAGCAGCCAAGATCGGACAATTAGCTCCTACGAGCAGTACTTC.

In this sample, this clonotype turned up many times. This chain joins TRBV20-1 and TRBJ2-5, with D perhaps TRBD2 (5 bases). Between the trimmed V and J ends, which lost 3 bases and 2 bases, there was a span of 10 bases. This CDR3 has 13 amino acids. The germline CDR1 and CDR2 sequences are DFQATT and SNEGSKA (reference sequence). CDR3 amino acids: CSASSAGQETQYF. The CDR3 nucleotides read TGCAGTGCTAGTTCGGCGGGTCAAGAGACCCAGTACTTC.

This chain links TRBV4-1 with TRBJ2-1; D perhaps matches TRBD2 (5 bases). Germline V gives CDR1 MGHRA, CDR2 YSYEKL. The V gene lost 5 bases and the J gene lost 2 bases, with 22 bases spanning the gap. The CDR3 runs to 18 residues. CDR3 sequence: CASSEMWRNGKTYNEQFF. Here the CDR3 DNA reads TGCGCCAGCAGCGAGATGTGGCGTAACGGGAAAACCTACAATGAGCAGTTCTTC.